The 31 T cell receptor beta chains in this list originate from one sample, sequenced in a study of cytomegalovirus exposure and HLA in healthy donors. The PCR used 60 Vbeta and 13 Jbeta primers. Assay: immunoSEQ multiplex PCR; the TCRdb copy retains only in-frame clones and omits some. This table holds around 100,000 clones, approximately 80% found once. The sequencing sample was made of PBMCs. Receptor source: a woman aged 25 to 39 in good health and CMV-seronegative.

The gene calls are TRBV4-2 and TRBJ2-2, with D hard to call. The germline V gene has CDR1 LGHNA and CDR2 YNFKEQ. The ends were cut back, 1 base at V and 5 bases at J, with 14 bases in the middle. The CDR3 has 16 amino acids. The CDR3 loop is CASSQVTGPRTGELFF. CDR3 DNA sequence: TGTGCCAGCAGCCAAGTAACCGGTCCTCGGACCGGGGAGCTGTTTTTT.

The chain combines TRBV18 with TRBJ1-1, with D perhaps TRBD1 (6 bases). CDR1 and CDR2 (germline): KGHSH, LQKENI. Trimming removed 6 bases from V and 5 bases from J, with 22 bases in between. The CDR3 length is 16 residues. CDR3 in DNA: TGTGCCAGCTCCTACTCCCCCCAGGGGTCGGGGACTGAAGCTTTCTTT. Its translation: CASSYSPQGSGTEAFF. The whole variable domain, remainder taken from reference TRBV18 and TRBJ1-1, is NAGVMQNPRHLVRRRGQEARLRCSPMKGHSHVYWYRQLPEEGLKFMVYLQKENIIDESGMPKERFSAEFPKEGPSILRIQQVVRGDSAAYFCASSYSPQGSGTEAFFGQGTRLTVV.

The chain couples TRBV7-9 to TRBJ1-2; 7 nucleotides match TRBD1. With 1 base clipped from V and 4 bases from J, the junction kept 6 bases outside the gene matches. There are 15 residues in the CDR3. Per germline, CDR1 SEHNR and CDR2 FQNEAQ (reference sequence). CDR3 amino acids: CASSLDLEGAYGYTF. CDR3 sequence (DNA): TGTGCCAGCAGCTTAGACTTGGAGGGGGCCTATGGCTACACCTTC.

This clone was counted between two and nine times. In DNA form, the CDR3 reads TGCGCCAGCAGCGCAGGACTAGCAGGAGAGACCCAGTACTTC. It yields the protein CASSAGLAGETQYF. The chain carries TRBV5-1 and TRBJ2-5, with 8 bases fitting TRBD2. V lost 4 bases and J lost 4; bases outside the gene matches: 6. Germline CDR1 and CDR2: SGHRS and YFSETQ. CDR3 length: 14 residues. The variable domain in full, completed from reference TRBV5-1 and TRBJ2-5, reads KAGVTQTPRYLIKTRGQQVTLSCSPISGHRSVSWYQQTPGQGLQFLFEYFSETQRNKGNFPGRFSGRQFSNSRSEMNVSTLELGDSALYLCASSAGLAGETQYFGPGTRLLVL.

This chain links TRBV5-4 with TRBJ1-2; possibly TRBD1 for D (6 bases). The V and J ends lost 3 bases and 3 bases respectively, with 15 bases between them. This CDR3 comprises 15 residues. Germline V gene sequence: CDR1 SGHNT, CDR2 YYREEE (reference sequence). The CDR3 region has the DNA TGTGCCAGCAGCTCACGTCGGGGGGCAGACTATGGCTACACCTTC. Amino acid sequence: CASSSRRGADYGYTF.

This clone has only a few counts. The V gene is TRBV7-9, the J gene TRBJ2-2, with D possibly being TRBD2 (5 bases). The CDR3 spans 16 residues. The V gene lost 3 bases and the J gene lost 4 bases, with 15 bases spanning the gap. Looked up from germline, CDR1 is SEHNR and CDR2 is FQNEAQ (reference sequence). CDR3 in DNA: TGTGCCAGCAGCTTCGGCGGGTGGGTAGGCACCGGGGAGCTGTTTTTT. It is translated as CASSFGGWVGTGELFF.

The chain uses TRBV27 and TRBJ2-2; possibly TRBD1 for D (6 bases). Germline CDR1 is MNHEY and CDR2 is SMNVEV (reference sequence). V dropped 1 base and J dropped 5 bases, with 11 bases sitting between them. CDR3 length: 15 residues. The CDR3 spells CASSLWAGATGELFF. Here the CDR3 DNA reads TGTGCCAGCAGTTTATGGGCAGGGGCTACCGGGGAGCTGTTTTTT.

The CDR3 spells CASVNSNYGYTF. The DNA for the CDR3 is TGTGCCAGCGTGAACAGCAACTATGGCTACACCTTC. The chain employs TRBV6-5 and TRBJ1-2; D unclear. This CDR3 is 12 amino acids long. CDR1 and CDR2 from the germline V gene are MNHEY and SVGAGI. V was cut by 8 bases and J by 2 bases, with 9 bases left in between.

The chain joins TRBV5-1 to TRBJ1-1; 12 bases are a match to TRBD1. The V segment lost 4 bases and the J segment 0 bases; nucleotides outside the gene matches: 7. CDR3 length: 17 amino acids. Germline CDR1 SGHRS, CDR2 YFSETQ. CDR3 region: CASSPRDRGLLNTEAFF. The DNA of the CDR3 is TGCGCCAGCAGCCCCCGGGACAGGGGGCTTTTGAACACTGAAGCTTTCTTT.

The CDR3 DNA reads TGTGCCAGCTCAATTCTCACAGATACGCAGTATTTT. Residues: CASSILTDTQYF. This sequence joins TRBV18 and TRBJ2-3; D call uncertain. The CDR3 consists of 12 residues. Germline V gene lookup returns CDR1 KGHSH and CDR2 LQKENI. V shed 5 bases and J shed 2 bases, with 5 bases lying between them.

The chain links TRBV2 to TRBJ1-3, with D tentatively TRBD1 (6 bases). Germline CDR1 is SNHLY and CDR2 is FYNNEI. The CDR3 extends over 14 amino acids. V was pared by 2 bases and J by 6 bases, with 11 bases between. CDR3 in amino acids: CASSESSGANTIYF. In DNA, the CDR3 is TGTGCCAGCAGTGAAAGTTCAGGGGCAAACACCATATATTTT.

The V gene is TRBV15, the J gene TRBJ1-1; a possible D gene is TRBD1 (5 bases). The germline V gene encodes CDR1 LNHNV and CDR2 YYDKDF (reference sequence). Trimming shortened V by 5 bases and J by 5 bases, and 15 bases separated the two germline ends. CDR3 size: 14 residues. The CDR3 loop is CATSAKVGATEAFF. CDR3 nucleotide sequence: TGTGCCACCAGCGCGAAGGTAGGGGCAACTGAAGCTTTCTTT.

CDR3 in amino acids: CASSDPWGPGTEAFF. DNA of the CDR3: TGTGCCAGCAGTGATCCCTGGGGCCCTGGGACTGAAGCTTTCTTT. The V gene is TRBV6-1, the J gene TRBJ1-1, with D maybe TRBD1 (5 bases). The CDR3 consists of 15 residues. In germline, CDR1 is MNHNS, CDR2 SASEGT. Trimming stripped 3 bases from V and 5 bases from J, with 16 bases between.

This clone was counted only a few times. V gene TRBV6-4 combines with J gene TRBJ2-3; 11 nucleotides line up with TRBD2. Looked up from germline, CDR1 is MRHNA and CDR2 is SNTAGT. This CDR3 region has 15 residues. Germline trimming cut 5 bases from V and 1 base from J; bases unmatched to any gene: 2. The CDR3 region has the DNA TGTGCCAGCAGTTCGACTAGCGGGGGCACAGATACGCAGTATTTT. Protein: CASSSTSGGTDTQYF.

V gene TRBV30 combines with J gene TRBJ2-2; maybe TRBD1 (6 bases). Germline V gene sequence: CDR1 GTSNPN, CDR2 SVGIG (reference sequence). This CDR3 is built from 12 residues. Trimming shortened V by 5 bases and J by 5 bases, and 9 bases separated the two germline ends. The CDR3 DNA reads TGTGCCTGGTCGACAGGAACCGGGGAGCTGTTTTTT. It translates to CAWSTGTGELFF.

CDR3 sequence reads: CASSFTRDRGGEQYF. In nucleotides, the CDR3 is TGTGCCAGCAGCTTCACGCGGGACAGGGGTGGCGAGCAGTACTTC. The chain is built from TRBV7-2 and TRBJ2-7; 10 positions agree with TRBD1. Germline trimming cut 3 bases from V and 6 bases from J; bases unmatched to any gene: 8. Germline loops: CDR1 SGHTA, CDR2 FQGNSA. The CDR3 has 15 residues.

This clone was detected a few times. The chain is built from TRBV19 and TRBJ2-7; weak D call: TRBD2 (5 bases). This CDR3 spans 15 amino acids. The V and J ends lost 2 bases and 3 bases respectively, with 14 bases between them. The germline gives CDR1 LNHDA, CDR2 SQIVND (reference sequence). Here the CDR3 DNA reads TGTGCCAGTAGTATAAGCCATGGAGGCGGCTACGAGCAGTACTTC. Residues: CASSISHGGGYEQYF.

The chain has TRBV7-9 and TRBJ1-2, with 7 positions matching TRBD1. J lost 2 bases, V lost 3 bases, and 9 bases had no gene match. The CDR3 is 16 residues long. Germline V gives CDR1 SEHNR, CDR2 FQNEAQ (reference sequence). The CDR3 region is CASSFRPGQYNYGYTF. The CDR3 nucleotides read TGTGCCAGCAGCTTCCGGCCGGGACAGTACAACTATGGCTACACCTTC.

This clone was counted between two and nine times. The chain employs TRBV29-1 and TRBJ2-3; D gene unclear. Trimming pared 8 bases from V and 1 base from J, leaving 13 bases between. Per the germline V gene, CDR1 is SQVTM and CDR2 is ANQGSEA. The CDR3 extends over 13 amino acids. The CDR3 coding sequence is TGCAGCCATAGTGGTGAGGGCACAGATACGCAGTATTTT. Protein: CSHSGEGTDTQYF.

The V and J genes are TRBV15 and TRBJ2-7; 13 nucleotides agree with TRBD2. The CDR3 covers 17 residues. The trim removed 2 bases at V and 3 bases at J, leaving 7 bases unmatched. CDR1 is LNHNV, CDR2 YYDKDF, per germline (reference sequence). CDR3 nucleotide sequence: TGTGCCACCAGCAGATCCCCCGGGACTAGCGGGAACTACGAGCAGTACTTC. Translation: CATSRSPGTSGNYEQYF.

The DNA for the CDR3 is TGTGCCAGTAGTATGCGGGACAGACTCTCCTACGAGCAGTACTTC. Encoded protein: CASSMRDRLSYEQYF. The chain has TRBV19 and TRBJ2-7; possible D gene TRBD1, 7 bases. This CDR3 contains 15 residues. V gave up 3 bases and J gave up 0 bases, with 12 bases separating them. Germline V gene lookup returns CDR1 LNHDA and CDR2 SQIVND (reference sequence).

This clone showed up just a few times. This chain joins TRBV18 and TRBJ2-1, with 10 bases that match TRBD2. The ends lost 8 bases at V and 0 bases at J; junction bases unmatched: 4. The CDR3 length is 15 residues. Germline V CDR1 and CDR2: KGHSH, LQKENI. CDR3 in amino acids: CASRSGRDSYNEQFF. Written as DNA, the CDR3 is TGTGCCAGCCGAAGCGGGAGGGACTCCTACAATGAGCAGTTCTTC.

CDR3 residues: CASSAGTGPYEQYF. DNA for the CDR3: TGTGCCAGCAGCGCCGGGACAGGGCCCTACGAGCAGTACTTC. This chain joins TRBV5-4 and TRBJ2-7; TRBD1 matches at 9 bases. With 4 bases clipped from V and 2 bases from J, the junction kept 4 bases outside the gene matches. The CDR3 length is 14 residues. Germline V gives CDR1 SGHNT, CDR2 YYREEE (reference sequence).

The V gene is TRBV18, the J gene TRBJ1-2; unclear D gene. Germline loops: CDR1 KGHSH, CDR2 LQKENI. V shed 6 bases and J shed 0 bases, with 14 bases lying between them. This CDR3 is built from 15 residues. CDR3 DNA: TGTGCCAGCTCCCCGTCAGGCACTTCTAACTATGGCTACACCTTC. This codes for CASSPSGTSNYGYTF.

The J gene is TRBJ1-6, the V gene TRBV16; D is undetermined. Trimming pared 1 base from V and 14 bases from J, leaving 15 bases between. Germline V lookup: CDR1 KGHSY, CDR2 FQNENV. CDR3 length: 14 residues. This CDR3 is CASSQFQGSGTLHF. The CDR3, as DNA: TGTGCCAGCAGCCAATTTCAAGGCTCGGGGACCCTCCACTTT.

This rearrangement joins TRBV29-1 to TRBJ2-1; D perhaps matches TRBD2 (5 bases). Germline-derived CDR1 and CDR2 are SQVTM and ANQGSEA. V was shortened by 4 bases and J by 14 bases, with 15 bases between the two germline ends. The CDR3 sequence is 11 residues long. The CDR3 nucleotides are TGCAGCGTTGGGAGAGGGTACTTCGAGTTCTTC. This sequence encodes CSVGRGYFEFF.

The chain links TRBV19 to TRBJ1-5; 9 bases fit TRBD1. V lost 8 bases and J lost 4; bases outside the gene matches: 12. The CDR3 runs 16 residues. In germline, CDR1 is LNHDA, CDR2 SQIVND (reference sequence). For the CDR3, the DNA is TGTGCCAGTGGAGATATCGGACAGGGGAGAAATCAGCCCCAGCATTTT. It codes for CASGDIGQGRNQPQHF.

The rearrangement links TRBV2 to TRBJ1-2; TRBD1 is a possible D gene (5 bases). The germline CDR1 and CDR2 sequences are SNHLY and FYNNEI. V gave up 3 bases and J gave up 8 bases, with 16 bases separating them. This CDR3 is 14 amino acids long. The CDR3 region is CASSERSGTAGYTF. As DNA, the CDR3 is TGTGCCAGCAGTGAGAGATCAGGGACTGCGGGCTACACCTTC.

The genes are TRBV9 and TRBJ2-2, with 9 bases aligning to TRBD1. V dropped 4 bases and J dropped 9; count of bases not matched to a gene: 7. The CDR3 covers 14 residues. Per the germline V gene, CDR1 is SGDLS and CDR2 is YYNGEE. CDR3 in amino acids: CASSLGQGNRELFF. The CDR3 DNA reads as TGTGCCAGCAGCCTGGGACAGGGAAATAGGGAGCTGTTTTTT.

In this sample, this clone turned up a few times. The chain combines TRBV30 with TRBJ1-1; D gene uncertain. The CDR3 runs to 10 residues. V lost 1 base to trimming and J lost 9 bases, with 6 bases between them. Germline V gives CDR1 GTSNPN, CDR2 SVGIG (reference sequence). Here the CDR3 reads CAWSGSQAFF. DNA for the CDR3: TGTGCCTGGAGTGGCAGTCAAGCTTTCTTT.

The CDR3 DNA is TGCAGCGTTGAAGGAGGGGGCCTTGATACCCAGTACTTC. The encoded protein is CSVEGGGLDTQYF. The rearrangement uses TRBV29-1 and TRBJ2-5; TRBD1 matches at 7 bases. CDR1 is SQVTM and CDR2 is ANQGSEA in the germline V gene. This CDR3 has 13 residues. J gave up 8 bases and V 1 base, and 7 bases lay outside the gene matches. The full variable domain, its missing parts supplied by reference TRBV29-1 and TRBJ2-5, is SAVISQKPSRDICQRGTSLTIQCQVDSQVTMMFWYRQQPGQSLTLIATANQGSEATYESGFVIDKFPISRPNLTFSTLTVSNMSPEDSSIYLCSVEGGGLDTQYFGPGTRLLVL.